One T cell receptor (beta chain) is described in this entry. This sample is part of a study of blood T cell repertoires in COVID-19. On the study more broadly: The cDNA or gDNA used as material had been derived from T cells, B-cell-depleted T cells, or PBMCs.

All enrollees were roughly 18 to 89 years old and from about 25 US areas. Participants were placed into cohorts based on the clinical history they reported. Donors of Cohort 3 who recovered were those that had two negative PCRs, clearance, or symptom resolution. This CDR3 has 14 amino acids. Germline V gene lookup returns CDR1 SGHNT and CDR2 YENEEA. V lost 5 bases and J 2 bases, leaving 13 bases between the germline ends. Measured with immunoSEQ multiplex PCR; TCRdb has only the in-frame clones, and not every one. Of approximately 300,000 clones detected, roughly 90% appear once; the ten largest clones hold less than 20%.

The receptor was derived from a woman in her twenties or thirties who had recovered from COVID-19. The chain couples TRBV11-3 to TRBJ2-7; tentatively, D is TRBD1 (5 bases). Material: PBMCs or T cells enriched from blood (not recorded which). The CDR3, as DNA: TGTGCCAGCAGCCACACTCAGGGTACCTACGAGCAGTACTTC. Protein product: CASSHTQGTYEQYF.